The clone carrying this T cell receptor (beta chain) was detected only a few times. The antigen is undetermined. The PCR made use of 60 Vbeta and 13 Jbeta primers. The data were produced by immunoSEQ multiplex PCR, yet TCRdb's version contains in-frame clones alone and is incomplete. The sample holds 40,000 to 55,000 clones; around 69% are singletons and the top ten take 3% to 4%. The data were obtained in a study of cytomegalovirus exposure and HLA in healthy donors. Study outcomes and limitations: Only CMV serostatus was available as immune exposure information. It was 164 TCR beta chains that were listed as cytomegalovirus-associated. In vitro, three CMV-associated chains proved specific for CMV antigens.

Germline CDR1 and CDR2: MRHNA and SNTAGT. Deletions cut 8 bases from V and 5 bases from J, with 17 bases between. The CDR3 runs to 14 residues. The sequence derives from a woman in her twenties or thirties in good health and CMV-seronegative. The chain is built from TRBV6-4 and TRBJ2-3, with a possible D match to TRBD1 (5 bases). The sequencing input was PBMCs. In DNA, the CDR3 is TGTGCCAGCTCTCTTGACAGTGAACAAGATACGCAGTATTTT. Translation: CASSLDSEQDTQYF.